The source of this T cell receptor (beta chain) is a study of T cells expressing NK-cell markers. From the 5' RACE reads, TCRdb lists one entry per CDR3 protein and no DNA. With 350,000 to 450,000 distinct CDR3 sequences in the sample, the ten largest clones hold roughly 5.4%. The CDR3 consists of 15 residues. CDR1 is ENHRY and CDR2 is SYGVKD in the germline V gene. Sequenced: blood T cells: a sorted CD56 or NKG2C T cell subset, CD4+ or CD8+ T cells, or bulk PBMC T cells (not recorded which). The receptor comes from a man between 18 and 69 years old in good health. The chain is built from TRBV10-3 and TRBJ2-1; TCRdb designates TRBD1, a call that cannot be tested without DNA. This chain's CDR3 is CAIRPRDTAGDEQFF.